These 16 T cell receptor beta chains came from one sample sequenced in a study of graft-versus-host responses after intestinal transplantation. Sequencing was performed with immunoSEQ multiplex PCR; in TCRdb, only in-frame clones are kept and a portion is missing. This sample has around 110,000 clones, with about nine tenths found just once. Antigens of these TCRs are unknown. The sequencing used unstimulated CD4+ T cells sorted from spleen or lymph node cells, collected before intestinal transplant. The receptors were sampled from a human donor who received an intestinal transplant.

The rearrangement joins TRBV7-9 to TRBJ1-1; D is possibly TRBD1 (6 bases). The CDR3 loop spans 15 amino acids. Deletions cut 4 bases from V and 1 base from J, with 13 bases between. The germline V gene has CDR1 SEHNR and CDR2 FQNEAQ (reference sequence). CDR3 protein: CASSSEGGGNTEAFF. Here the CDR3 DNA reads TGTGCCAGCAGCTCTGAGGGAGGGGGGAACACTGAAGCTTTCTTT.

The genes are TRBV5-1 and TRBJ1-2, with 11 bases identical to TRBD1. The V and J ends lost 3 bases and 0 bases, in that order; junction bases with no gene match: 7. Looked up from germline, CDR1 is SGHRS and CDR2 is YFSETQ. This CDR3 region has 17 residues. In DNA, the CDR3 is TGCGCCAGCAGCTCCCTGGACAGGGGGCGAACTAACTATGGCTACACCTTC. Its translation: CASSSLDRGRTNYGYTF.

V gene TRBV5-6 combines with J gene TRBJ2-7; the match to TRBD1 covers 9 bases. This CDR3 is 15 amino acids long. Germline V gene data show CDR1 as SGHDT and CDR2 as YYEEEE. J was trimmed by 0 bases and V by 0 bases; bases with no gene match: 1. The CDR3 region has the DNA TGTGCCAGCAGCTTGGACAGGGGGCGCTCCTACGAGCAGTACTTC. Protein: CASSLDRGRSYEQYF. Full variable domain (remainder filled in from reference TRBV5-6 and TRBJ2-7): DAGVTQSPTHLIKTRGQQVTLRCSPKSGHDTVSWYQQALGQGPQFIFQYYEEEERQRGNFPDRFSGHQFPNYSSELNVNALLLGDSALYLCASSLDRGRSYEQYFGPGTRLTVT.

This clone occurred once. This sequence joins TRBV7-8 and TRBJ1-5; 7 positions match TRBD1. Germline V gives CDR1 SGHVS, CDR2 FQNEAQ. The CDR3 length is 15 residues. The ends lost 0 bases at V and 4 bases at J; junction bases unmatched: 3. In DNA form, the CDR3 reads TGTGCCAGCAGCTTAGCGGGACAGATAAATCAGCCCCAGCATTTT. Translation gives CASSLAGQINQPQHF.

This clone was counted a single time. This sequence joins TRBV25-1 and TRBJ2-1; TRBD2 matches at 10 bases. The CDR3 sequence is 14 residues long. J gave up 9 bases and V 4 bases, and 6 bases lay outside the gene matches. Germline V gives CDR1 MGHDK, CDR2 SYGVNS. Written as DNA, the CDR3 is TGTGCCAGCAGTGGGTCTAGCGGGAGTCCTGAGCAGTTCTTC. Residues: CASSGSSGSPEQFF.

This chain joins TRBV5-1 and TRBJ2-3; 8 nucleotides line up with TRBD1. Germline CDR1 SGHRS, CDR2 YFSETQ. V dropped 4 bases and J dropped 1; count of bases not matched to a gene: 5. The length of the CDR3 is 15 residues. CDR3 sequence reads: CASSPWTGRTDTQYF. DNA for the CDR3: TGCGCCAGCAGCCCCTGGACAGGGCGCACAGATACGCAGTATTTT.

V is TRBV18 and J is TRBJ2-3; 7 bases are shared with TRBD2. Germline V gene lookup returns CDR1 KGHSH and CDR2 LQKENI. V lost 3 bases, J lost 2 bases, and 8 bases stayed unmatched. The CDR3 covers 16 residues. Here the CDR3 DNA reads TGTGCCAGCTCACCTCTAACTAGCGCCTCCACAGATACGCAGTATTTT. This encodes CASSPLTSASTDTQYF.

This clone came up once. This chain joins TRBV6-1 and TRBJ1-1; 8 bases are a match to TRBD1. V lost 6 bases and J lost 3; bases outside the gene matches: 9. The CDR3 is 15 amino acids. Germline V gene sequence: CDR1 MNHNS, CDR2 SASEGT. In DNA form, the CDR3 reads TGTGCCAGCAGAGACAGGACAGGGAGGGACACTGAAGCTTTCTTT. Translating gives CASRDRTGRDTEAFF.

This chain uses TRBV6-5 with TRBJ2-7; 8 nucleotides align to TRBD2. Per germline, CDR1 MNHEY and CDR2 SVGAGI. The CDR3 length is 16 residues. V was clipped by 2 bases and J by 6 bases; unmatched bases: 12. The CDR3 here is CASSYRQAGGPGEQYF. The CDR3 DNA sequence: TGTGCCAGCAGTTACAGGCAGGCGGGAGGTCCCGGCGAGCAGTACTTC.

This clone was recorded once. The chain uses TRBV1 and TRBJ1-1; the D segment call TRBD1 is taken from the table without a DNA check. TRBV1 is termed a pseudogene. CDR3 length equals 11 residues. The DNA for the CDR3 is TGCACCAGCAGACAGAACACTGAAGCTTTCTTT. This sequence encodes CTSRQNTEAFF.

This clone was observed a single time. The chain is built from TRBV28 and TRBJ1-4; D gene uncertain. Trimming took 6 bases from V and 1 from J, leaving 9 bases between them. CDR3 length equals 14 residues. The germline gives CDR1 MDHEN, CDR2 SYDVKM. CDR3: CASSGGGTNEKLFF. In nucleotides, the CDR3 is TGTGCCAGCAGCGGCGGAGGAACTAATGAAAAACTGTTTTTT. Using reference TRBV28 and TRBJ1-4 for the parts outside the CDR3, the full variable domain is DVKVTQSSRYLVKRTGEKVFLECVQDMDHENMFWYRQDPGLGLRLIYFSYDVKMKEKGDIPEGYSVSREKKERFSLILESASTNQTSMYLCASSGGGTNEKLFFGSGTQLSVL.

The chain couples TRBV6-1 to TRBJ1-1, with D possibly TRBD1 on 5 matching bases. The CDR3 contains 13 residues. Trimming took off 6 bases at V and 1 base at J, with 9 bases between the two ends. Germline V gene data show CDR1 as MNHNS and CDR2 as SASEGT. This CDR3 is CASRAGRNTEAFF. CDR3 sequence (DNA): TGTGCCAGCAGGGCAGGGCGGAACACTGAAGCTTTCTTT.

The rearrangement links TRBV2 to TRBJ2-1; D is possibly TRBD2 (5 bases). The CDR3 spans 13 residues. Germline V gives CDR1 SNHLY, CDR2 FYNNEI. V dropped 7 bases and J dropped 12 bases, with 19 bases sitting between them. This chain's CDR3 is CASIWGVGMRQFF. DNA for the CDR3: TGTGCCAGCATTTGGGGAGTCGGGATGCGGCAGTTCTTC.

In DNA form, the CDR3 reads TGTGCCAGCAGTTTATCATGGGGCCCAAATCAGCCCCAGCATTTT. It codes for CASSLSWGPNQPQHF. The V gene is TRBV27, the J gene TRBJ1-5; TRBD1 is a possible D gene (5 bases). V lost 0 bases and J lost 4, with 10 bases in between. Per the germline V gene, CDR1 is MNHEY and CDR2 is SMNVEV (reference sequence). The CDR3 extends over 15 amino acids.

The V gene is TRBV5-1, the J gene TRBJ2-5, with TRBD2 as a possible D gene (6 bases). This CDR3 spans 14 amino acids. Germline CDR1 reads SGHRS; CDR2 reads YFSETQ. V lost 2 bases, J lost 2 bases, and 10 bases lay in between. In DNA, the CDR3 is TGCGCCAGCAGCTTTTTGGAGGGTCAAGAGACCCAGTACTTC. This encodes CASSFLEGQETQYF.

The chain recombines TRBV15 with TRBJ2-2, with 10 bases that match TRBD2. Germline CDR1 reads LNHNV; CDR2 reads YYDKDF (reference sequence). The CDR3 runs 18 residues. V lost 5 bases, J lost 0 bases, and 9 bases stayed unmatched. The CDR3 here is CATSARWLAGANTGELFF. The CDR3 DNA reads TGTGCCACCAGCGCAAGGTGGCTAGCGGGAGCGAACACCGGGGAGCTGTTTTTT.